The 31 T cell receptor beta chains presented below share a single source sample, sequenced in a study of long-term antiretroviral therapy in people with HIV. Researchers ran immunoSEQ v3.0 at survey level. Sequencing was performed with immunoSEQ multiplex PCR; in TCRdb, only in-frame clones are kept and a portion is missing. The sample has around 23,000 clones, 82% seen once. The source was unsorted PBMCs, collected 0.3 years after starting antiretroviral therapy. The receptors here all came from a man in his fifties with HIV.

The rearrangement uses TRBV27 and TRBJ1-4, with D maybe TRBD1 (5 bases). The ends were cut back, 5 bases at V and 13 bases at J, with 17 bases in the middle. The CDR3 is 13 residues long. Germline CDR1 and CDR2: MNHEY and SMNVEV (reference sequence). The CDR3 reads CASSTGGGRGLFF. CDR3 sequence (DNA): TGTGCCAGCAGTACCGGTGGGGGAAGAGGACTGTTTTTT. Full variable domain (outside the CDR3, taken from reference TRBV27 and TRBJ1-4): EAQVTQNPRYLITVTGKKLTVTCSQNMNHEYMSWYRQDPGLGLRQIYYSMNVEVTDKGDVPEGYKVSRKEKRNFPLILESPSPNQTSLYFCASSTGGGRGLFFGSGTQLSVL.

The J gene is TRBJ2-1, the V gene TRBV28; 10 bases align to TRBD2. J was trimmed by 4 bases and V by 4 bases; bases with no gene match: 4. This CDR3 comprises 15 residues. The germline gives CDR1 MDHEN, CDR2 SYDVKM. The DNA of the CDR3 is TGTGCCAGCAGTTCCGGGACTAGCGCTTACAATGAGCAGTTCTTC. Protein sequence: CASSSGTSAYNEQFF.

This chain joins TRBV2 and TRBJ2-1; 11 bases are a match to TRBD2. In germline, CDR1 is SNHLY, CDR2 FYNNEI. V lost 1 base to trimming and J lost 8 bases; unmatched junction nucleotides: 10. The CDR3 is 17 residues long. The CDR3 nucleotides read TGTGCCAGCAGTGAAGGGGGGACTAGCGGTGGTTTGTATGAGCAGTTCTTC. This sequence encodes CASSEGGTSGGLYEQFF.

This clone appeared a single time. CDR3 residues: CASSQTLENTEAFF. Written as DNA, the CDR3 is TGTGCCAGCTCACAGACACTTGAAAACACTGAAGCTTTCTTT. The J gene is TRBJ1-1, the V gene TRBV18, with D uncertain. In germline, CDR1 is KGHSH, CDR2 LQKENI. The V gene lost 4 bases and the J gene lost 2 bases, with 11 bases spanning the gap. This CDR3 region has 14 residues.

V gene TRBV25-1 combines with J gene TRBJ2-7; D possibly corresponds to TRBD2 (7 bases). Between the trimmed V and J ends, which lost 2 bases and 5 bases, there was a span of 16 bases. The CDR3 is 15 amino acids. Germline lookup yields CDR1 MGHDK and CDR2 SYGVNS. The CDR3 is CASSERGEGVNEQYF. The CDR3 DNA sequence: TGTGCCAGCAGTGAAAGGGGGGAGGGAGTCAACGAGCAGTACTTC.

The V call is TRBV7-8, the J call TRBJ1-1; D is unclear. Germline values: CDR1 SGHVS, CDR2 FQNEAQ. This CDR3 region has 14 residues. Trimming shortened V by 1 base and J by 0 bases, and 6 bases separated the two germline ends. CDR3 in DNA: TGTGCCAGCAGCTTAGGTATGATGAACACTGAAGCTTTCTTT. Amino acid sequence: CASSLGMMNTEAFF.

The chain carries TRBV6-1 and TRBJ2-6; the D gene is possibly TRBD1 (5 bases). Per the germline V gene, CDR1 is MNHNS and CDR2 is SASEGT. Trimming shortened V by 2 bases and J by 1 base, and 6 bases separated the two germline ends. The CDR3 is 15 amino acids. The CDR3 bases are TGTGCCAGCAGTGAAAGGGGTTCTGGGGCCAACGTCCTGACTTTC. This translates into CASSERGSGANVLTF.

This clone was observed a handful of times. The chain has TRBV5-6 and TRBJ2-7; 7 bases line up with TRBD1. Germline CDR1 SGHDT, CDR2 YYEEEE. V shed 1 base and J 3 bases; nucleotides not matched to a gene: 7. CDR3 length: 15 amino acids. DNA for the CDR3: TGTGCCAGCAGCTTGTATGTGACAGGGCTCTACGAGCAGTACTTC. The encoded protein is CASSLYVTGLYEQYF.

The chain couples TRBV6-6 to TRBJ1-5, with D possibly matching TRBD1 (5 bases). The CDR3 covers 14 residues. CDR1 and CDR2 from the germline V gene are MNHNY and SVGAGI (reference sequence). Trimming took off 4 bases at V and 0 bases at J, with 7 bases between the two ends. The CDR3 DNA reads TGTGCCAGCAGTTTACAGGATAGCAATCAGCCCCAGCATTTT. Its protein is CASSLQDSNQPQHF.

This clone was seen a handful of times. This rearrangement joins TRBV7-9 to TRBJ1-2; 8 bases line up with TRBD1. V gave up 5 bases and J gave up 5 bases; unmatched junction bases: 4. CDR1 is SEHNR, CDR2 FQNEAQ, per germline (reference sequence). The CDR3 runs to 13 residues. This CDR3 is CASSRTGRYGYTF. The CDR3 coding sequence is TGTGCCAGCAGCCGGACAGGGCGGTATGGCTACACCTTC.

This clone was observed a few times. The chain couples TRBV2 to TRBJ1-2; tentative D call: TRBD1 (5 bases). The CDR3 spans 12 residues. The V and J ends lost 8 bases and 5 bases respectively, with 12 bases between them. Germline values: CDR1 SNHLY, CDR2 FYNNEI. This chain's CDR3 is CASGTVDYGYTF. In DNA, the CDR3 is TGTGCCAGCGGGACGGTGGATTATGGCTACACCTTC.

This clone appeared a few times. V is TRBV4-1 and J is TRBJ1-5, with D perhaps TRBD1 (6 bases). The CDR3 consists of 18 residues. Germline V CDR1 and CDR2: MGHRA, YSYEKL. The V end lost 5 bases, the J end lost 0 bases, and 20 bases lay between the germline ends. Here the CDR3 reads CASSTFIQGPDSNQPQHF. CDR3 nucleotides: TGCGCCAGCAGCACCTTTATACAGGGCCCCGATAGCAATCAGCCCCAGCATTTT.

The CDR3 reads CASSPTPGANSPLHF. In DNA, the CDR3 is TGTGCCAGCTCACCAACCCCGGGTGCTAATTCACCCCTCCACTTT. This chain connects TRBV18 to TRBJ1-6; D gene ambiguous. Germline V CDR1 and CDR2: KGHSH, LQKENI. The V end lost 2 bases, the J end lost 6 bases, and 11 bases lay between the germline ends. CDR3 length: 15 amino acids.

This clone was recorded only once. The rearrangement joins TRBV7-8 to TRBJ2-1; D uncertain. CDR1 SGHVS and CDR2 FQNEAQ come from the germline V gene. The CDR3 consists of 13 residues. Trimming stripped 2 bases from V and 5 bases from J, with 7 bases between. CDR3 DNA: TGTGCCAGCAGCTTAATGGCGAACAATGAGCAGTTCTTC. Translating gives CASSLMANNEQFF.

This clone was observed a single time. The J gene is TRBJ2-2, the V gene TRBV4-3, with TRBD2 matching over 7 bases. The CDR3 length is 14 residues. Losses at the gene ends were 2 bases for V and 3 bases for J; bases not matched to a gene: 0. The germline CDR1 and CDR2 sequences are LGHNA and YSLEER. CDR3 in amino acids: CASSQTSDTGELFF. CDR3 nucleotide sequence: TGCGCCAGCAGCCAAACTAGCGACACCGGGGAGCTGTTTTTT.

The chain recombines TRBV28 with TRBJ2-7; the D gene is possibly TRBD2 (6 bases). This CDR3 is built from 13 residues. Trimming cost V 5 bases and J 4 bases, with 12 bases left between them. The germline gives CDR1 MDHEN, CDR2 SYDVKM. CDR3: CASSPSRGYEQYF. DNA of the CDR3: TGTGCCAGCAGTCCATCACGGGGGTACGAGCAGTACTTC.

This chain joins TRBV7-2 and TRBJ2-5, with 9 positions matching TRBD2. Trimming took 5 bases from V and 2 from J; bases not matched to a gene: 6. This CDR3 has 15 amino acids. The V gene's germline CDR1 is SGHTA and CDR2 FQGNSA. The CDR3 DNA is TGTGCCAGCAGCGAGACTAGCGGATCACAAGAGACCCAGTACTTC. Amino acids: CASSETSGSQETQYF.

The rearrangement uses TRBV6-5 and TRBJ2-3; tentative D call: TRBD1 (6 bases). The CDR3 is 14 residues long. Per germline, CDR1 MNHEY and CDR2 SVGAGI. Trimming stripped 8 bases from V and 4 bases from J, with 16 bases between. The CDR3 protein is CASGEGDEPDTQYF. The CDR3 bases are TGTGCCAGCGGAGAGGGGGATGAGCCAGATACGCAGTATTTT.

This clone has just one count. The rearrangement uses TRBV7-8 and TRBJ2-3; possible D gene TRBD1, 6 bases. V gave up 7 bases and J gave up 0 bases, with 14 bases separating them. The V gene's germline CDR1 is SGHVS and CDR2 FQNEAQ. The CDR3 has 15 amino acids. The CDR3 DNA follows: TGTGCCAGCAACCCAGGGGCCGGGAGCACAGATACGCAGTATTTT. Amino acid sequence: CASNPGAGSTDTQYF.

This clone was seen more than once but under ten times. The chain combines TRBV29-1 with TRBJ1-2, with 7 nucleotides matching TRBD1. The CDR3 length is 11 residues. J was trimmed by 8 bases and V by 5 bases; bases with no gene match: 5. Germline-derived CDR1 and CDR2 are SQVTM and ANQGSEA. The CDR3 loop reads CSVPRGIGYTF. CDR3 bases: TGCAGCGTTCCCAGGGGGATCGGCTACACCTTC.

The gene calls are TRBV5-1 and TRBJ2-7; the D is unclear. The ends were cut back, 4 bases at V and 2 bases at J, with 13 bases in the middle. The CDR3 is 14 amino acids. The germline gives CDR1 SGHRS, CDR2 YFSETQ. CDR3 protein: CASSSSDGAYEQYF. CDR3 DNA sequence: TGCGCCAGCAGCAGCTCGGACGGAGCCTACGAGCAGTACTTC.

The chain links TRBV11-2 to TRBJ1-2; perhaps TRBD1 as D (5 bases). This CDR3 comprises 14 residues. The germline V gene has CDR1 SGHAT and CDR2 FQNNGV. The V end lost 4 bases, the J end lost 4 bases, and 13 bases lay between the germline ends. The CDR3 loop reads CASSSIGGTYGYTF. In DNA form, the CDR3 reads TGTGCCAGCAGCTCCATTGGGGGAACCTATGGCTACACCTTC.

CDR3 region: CASSLEWTQKGNEQYF. DNA of the CDR3: TGTGCCAGCAGCTTAGAATGGACTCAGAAGGGTAACGAGCAGTACTTC. This chain connects TRBV7-2 to TRBJ2-7; D may be TRBD2 (5 bases). CDR3 length: 16 residues. V lost 1 base, J lost 5 bases, and 18 bases lay in between. CDR1 SGHTA and CDR2 FQGNSA come from the germline V gene.

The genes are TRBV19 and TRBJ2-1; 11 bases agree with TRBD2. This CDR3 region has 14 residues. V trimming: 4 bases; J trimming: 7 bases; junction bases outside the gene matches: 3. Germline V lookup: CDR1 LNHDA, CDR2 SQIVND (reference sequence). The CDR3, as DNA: TGTGCCAGTAGTAATAGCGGGGGGGCGAATGAGCAGTTCTTC. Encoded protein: CASSNSGGANEQFF.

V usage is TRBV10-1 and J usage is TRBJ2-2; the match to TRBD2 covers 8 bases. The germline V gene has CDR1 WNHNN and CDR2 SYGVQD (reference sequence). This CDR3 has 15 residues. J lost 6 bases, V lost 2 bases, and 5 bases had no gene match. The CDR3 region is CASSEVAGNAGELFF. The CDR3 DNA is TGCGCCAGCAGTGAGGTAGCGGGAAACGCCGGGGAGCTGTTTTTT.

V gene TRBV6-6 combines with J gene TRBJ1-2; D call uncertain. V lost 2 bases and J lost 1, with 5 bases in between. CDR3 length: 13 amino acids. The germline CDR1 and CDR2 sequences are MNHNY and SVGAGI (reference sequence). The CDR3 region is CASSYGRNYGYTF. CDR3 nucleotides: TGTGCCAGCAGTTACGGTCGTAACTATGGCTACACCTTC.

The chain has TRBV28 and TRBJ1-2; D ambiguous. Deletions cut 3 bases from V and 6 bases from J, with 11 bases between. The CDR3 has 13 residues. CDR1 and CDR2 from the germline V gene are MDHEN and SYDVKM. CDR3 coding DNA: TGTGCCAGCAGTTTTCTCTCGTCGGATGGCTACACCTTC. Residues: CASSFLSSDGYTF.

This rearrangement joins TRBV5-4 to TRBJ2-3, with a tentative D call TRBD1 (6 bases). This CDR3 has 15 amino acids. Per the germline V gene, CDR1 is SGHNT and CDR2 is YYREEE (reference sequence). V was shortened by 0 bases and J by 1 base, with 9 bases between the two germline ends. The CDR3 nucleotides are TGTGCCAGCAGCTTGGCAGGGGTCGGCACAGATACGCAGTATTTT. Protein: CASSLAGVGTDTQYF.

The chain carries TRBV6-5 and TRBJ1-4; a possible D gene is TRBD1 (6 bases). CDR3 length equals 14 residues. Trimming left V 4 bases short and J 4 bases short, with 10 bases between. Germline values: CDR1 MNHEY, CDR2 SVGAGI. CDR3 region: CASSSTGFNEKLFF. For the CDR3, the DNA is TGTGCCAGCAGTTCAACAGGGTTTAATGAAAAACTGTTTTTT.

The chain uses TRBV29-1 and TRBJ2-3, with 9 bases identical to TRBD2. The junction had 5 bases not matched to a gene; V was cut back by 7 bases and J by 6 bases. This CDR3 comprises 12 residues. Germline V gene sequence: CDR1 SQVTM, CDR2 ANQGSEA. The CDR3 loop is CSEGTSPDTQYF. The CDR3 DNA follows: TGCAGCGAGGGGACTAGCCCTGATACGCAGTATTTT.

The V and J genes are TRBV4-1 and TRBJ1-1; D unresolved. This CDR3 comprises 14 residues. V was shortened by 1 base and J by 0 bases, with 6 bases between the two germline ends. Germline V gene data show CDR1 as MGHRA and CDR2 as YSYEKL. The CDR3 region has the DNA TGCGCCAGCAGCCAAGTATCCATGAACACTGAAGCTTTCTTT. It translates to CASSQVSMNTEAFF.